These 31 T cell receptor beta chains share one sample of origin, sequenced in a study of T cells after yellow fever vaccination. TCRdb re-derived calls from the 5' RACE reads in MiXCR, one entry per CDR3 protein. The sample yields about 580,000 distinct CDR3 sequences, around 16% seen once. The sequencing used PBMCs, collected 5 days after the first yellow fever vaccination. These receptor sequences come from a young man who received the YFV17D yellow fever vaccine.

This clonotype occurred a few times. The genes are TRBV28 and TRBJ2-2; the D is unclear. The length of the CDR3 is 16 residues. CDR1 is MDHEN, CDR2 SYDVKM, per germline. With 5 bases removed from V and 0 bases from J, the gap between germline ends came to 13 bases. For the CDR3, the DNA is TGTGCCAGCAGTGGGGTCTTCTCCACGAACACCGGGGAGCTGTTTTTT. As protein: CASSGVFSTNTGELFF.

This clonotype showed up many times. This chain links TRBV5-1 with TRBJ1-5; tentative D call: TRBD1 (6 bases). There are 14 residues in the CDR3. Looked up from germline, CDR1 is SGHRS and CDR2 is YFSETQ. The V end lost 5 bases, the J end lost 4 bases, and 13 bases lay between the germline ends. The CDR3 here is CASSSGERNQPQHF. CDR3 in DNA: TGCGCCAGCAGTTCAGGGGAGAGGAATCAGCCCCAGCATTTT.

Only one count was recorded for this clonotype. The gene calls are TRBV6-1 and TRBJ2-1; TRBD1 matches 8 bases. Germline-derived CDR1 and CDR2 are MNHNS and SASEGT. The length of the CDR3 is 16 residues. The trim removed 7 bases at V and 10 bases at J, leaving 18 bases unmatched. CDR3 nucleotides: TGTGCCAGCAACCCGAGGGGACAGGTTATAGGGCACGAGCAGTTCTTC. The encoded protein is CASNPRGQVIGHEQFF.

This clonotype occurred a few times. V is TRBV20-1 and J is TRBJ2-7; D might be TRBD1 or TRBD2, each matching 5 bases. This CDR3 spans 15 amino acids. V lost 5 bases, J lost 3 bases, and 20 bases lay in between. CDR1 and CDR2 (germline): DFQATT, SNEGSKA (reference sequence). CDR3 loop: CSARQSVGDDYEQYF. The DNA for the CDR3 is TGCAGTGCTCGCCAATCCGTGGGGGATGACTACGAGCAGTACTTC.

CDR3 region: CASSQAKGVNYGYTF. In DNA form, the CDR3 reads TGCGCCAGCAGCCAAGCAAAGGGGGTTAACTATGGCTACACCTTC. J is TRBJ1-2 and V is TRBV4-3; a weak D match, TRBD1 (6 bases). V was shortened by 1 base and J by 1 base, with 10 bases between the two germline ends. The CDR3 is made up of 15 amino acids. The germline V gene has CDR1 LGHNA and CDR2 YSLEER.

This chain joins TRBV7-9 and TRBJ1-2; 8 nucleotides agree with TRBD1. The length of the CDR3 is 14 residues. CDR1 is SEHNR and CDR2 is FQNEAQ in the germline V gene (reference sequence). V was pared by 5 bases and J by 4 bases, with 6 bases of the junction left unmatched. The DNA for the CDR3 is TGTGCCAGCAGCCCAGGGGGCAATATCTATGGCTACACCTTC. Translation gives CASSPGGNIYGYTF.

V and J are TRBV7-9 and TRBJ2-1; D is unclear. V lost 2 bases, J lost 2 bases, and 10 bases lay in between. The CDR3 spans 15 residues. The germline V gene has CDR1 SEHNR and CDR2 FQNEAQ (reference sequence). The CDR3 is CASSLSERPYNEQFF. CDR3 nucleotides: TGTGCCAGCAGCTTAAGCGAGCGACCCTACAATGAGCAGTTCTTC.

This clonotype occurred a few times. V usage is TRBV6-1 and J usage is TRBJ2-2; 10 nucleotides agree with TRBD2. The CDR3 runs 16 residues. Unmatched junction bases numbered 5, after V lost 6 bases and J lost 1 base. Looked up from germline, CDR1 is MNHNS and CDR2 is SASEGT. The CDR3: CASRHLAGGNTGELFF. CDR3 DNA: TGTGCCAGCAGACACTTAGCGGGGGGGAACACCGGGGAGCTGTTTTTT.

This clonotype was detected only a few times. This chain uses TRBV12-3 or TRBV12-4 with TRBJ1-2; D might be TRBD1 (5 bases). The CDR3 runs to 11 residues. The germline V and J ends were trimmed by 8 bases and 6 bases, with 10 bases remaining between them. The CDR3, as DNA: TGTGCCAGCGGGGAGGGGAATGGCTACACCTTC. The encoded protein is CASGEGNGYTF.

The gene calls are TRBV7-9 and TRBJ2-1; 10 bases map to TRBD2. The junction had 7 bases not matched to a gene; V was cut back by 3 bases and J by 5 bases. Germline CDR1 and CDR2: SEHNR and FQNEAQ (reference sequence). The CDR3 runs 16 residues. The CDR3 sequence is CASSFTLAGADNEQFF. In DNA, the CDR3 is TGTGCCAGCAGCTTTACCCTAGCGGGGGCCGACAATGAGCAGTTCTTC.

V and J are TRBV7-3 and TRBJ2-1, with 9 bases that match TRBD2. Germline assignment: CDR1 SGHTA and CDR2 FQGTGA. The V and J ends lost 4 bases and 4 bases, in that order; junction bases with no gene match: 14. The CDR3 covers 18 residues. Here the CDR3 reads CASSSEPPGSGGYNEQFF. The CDR3 coding sequence is TGTGCCAGCAGCTCTGAACCCCCCGGGAGCGGGGGGTACAATGAGCAGTTCTTC.

The chain couples TRBV29-1 to TRBJ1-1, with D possibly TRBD1 on 6 matching bases. Looked up from germline, CDR1 is SQVTM and CDR2 is ANQGSEA. V was cut by 2 bases and J by 0 bases, with 16 bases left in between. The CDR3 runs to 16 residues. The CDR3, as DNA: TGCAGCGTTGAATTTACCCAGGGGACCCTGAACACTGAAGCTTTCTTT. Residues: CSVEFTQGTLNTEAFF.

Comment on this clonotype: A junction end diverges from the germline sequence, so it may reflect a read error. The rearrangement links TRBV12-3 or TRBV12-4 to TRBJ2-1, with a weak D call TRBD2 (6 bases). This CDR3 has 18 amino acids. CDR3 DNA: TGTGCCATCAGTTTCCGATTTGGGACTTACGGGGGTGATTATGAGCAGTTCTTC. The encoded protein is CAISFRFGTYGGDYEQFF.

This rearrangement joins TRBV2 to TRBJ2-7; D call uncertain. Germline-derived CDR1 and CDR2 are SNHLY and FYNNEI. CDR3 length: 13 amino acids. Trimming shortened V by 0 bases and J by 4 bases, and 7 bases separated the two germline ends. The DNA for the CDR3 is TGTGCCAGCAGTGAAGCAGGCCTTTACGAGCAGTACTTC. Amino acid sequence: CASSEAGLYEQYF.

The chain links TRBV5-4 to TRBJ1-1; D is uncertain. Per the germline V gene, CDR1 is SGHNT and CDR2 is YYREEE (reference sequence). This CDR3 is 15 amino acids long. V was trimmed by 4 bases and J by 2 bases, leaving 15 bases between them. The CDR3 DNA reads TGTGCCAGCAGCCCCGGCCCTGGTGGTAACACTGAAGCTTTCTTT. Translating gives CASSPGPGGNTEAFF. The full variable domain, its missing parts supplied by reference TRBV5-4 and TRBJ1-1, is ETGVTQSPTHLIKTRGQQVTLRCSSQSGHNTVSWYQQALGQGPQFIFQYYREEENGRGNFPPRFSGLQFPNYSSELNVNALELDDSALYLCASSPGPGGNTEAFFGQGTRLTVV.

The chain uses TRBV7-2 and TRBJ2-2, with D hard to call. The CDR3 length is 15 residues. The germline V gene encodes CDR1 SGHTA and CDR2 FQGNSA. The V gene lost 1 base and the J gene lost 2 bases, with 8 bases spanning the gap. The CDR3 loop is CASSLVWRNTGELFF. Here the CDR3 DNA reads TGTGCCAGCAGCTTAGTTTGGCGAAACACCGGGGAGCTGTTTTTT.

The V gene is TRBV27, the J gene TRBJ2-6; TRBD1 aligns across 8 bases. The CDR3 spans 17 residues. The V segment lost 6 bases and the J segment 0 bases; nucleotides outside the gene matches: 7. Germline CDR1 reads MNHEY; CDR2 reads SMNVEV (reference sequence). As DNA, the CDR3 is TGTGCCAGCAGAGTACAGGGGGACAACTCTGGGGCCAACGTCCTGACTTTC. As protein: CASRVQGDNSGANVLTF.

This chain joins TRBV12-3 or TRBV12-4 and TRBJ2-3; the D call may be TRBD1 or TRBD2 (5 bases each). V lost 2 bases, J lost 2 bases, and 14 bases lay in between. CDR3 length: 16 amino acids. This CDR3 reads CASSLLSGRDTDTQYF. For the CDR3, the DNA is TGTGCCAGCAGTTTACTCTCGGGACGGGACACAGATACGCAGTATTTT.

This clonotype was detected a few times. The chain links TRBV5-1 to TRBJ1-2, with a possible D match to TRBD1 (6 bases). Germline loops: CDR1 SGHRS, CDR2 YFSETQ. The V end lost 7 bases, the J end lost 2 bases, and 18 bases lay between the germline ends. The CDR3 length is 15 residues. CDR3 sequence reads: CASVPDGGPNYGYTF. In DNA, the CDR3 is TGCGCCAGCGTCCCTGACGGGGGGCCAAACTATGGCTACACCTTC.

This clonotype has just a few counts. This chain connects TRBV10-3 to TRBJ2-1; 14 nucleotides line up with TRBD2. The CDR3 is 15 residues long. Germline V CDR1 and CDR2: ENHRY, SYGVKD. Trimming removed 8 bases from V and 9 bases from J; junction bases left unmatched: 9. The CDR3 region is CAIRGLAGDRVEQFF. CDR3 in DNA: TGTGCCATCCGGGGACTAGCGGGGGATCGAGTTGAGCAGTTCTTC.

This clonotype occurred a few times. The chain employs TRBV25-1 and TRBJ1-6; no definite D call. The CDR3 loop spans 15 amino acids. The V and J ends lost 2 bases and 10 bases respectively, with 15 bases between them. Germline CDR1 and CDR2: MGHDK and SYGVNS. CDR3 bases: TGTGCCAGCAGTGAACTAGAGGCGGTTTCGTCACCCCTCCACTTT. As protein: CASSELEAVSSPLHF.

This clonotype was seen only a few times. CDR3 nucleotides: TGCGCCAGCAGCCAAGATCTGTCACGGGCGAACTATGGCTACACCTTC. Protein sequence: CASSQDLSRANYGYTF. The chain recombines TRBV4-3 with TRBJ1-2; no clear D gene. This CDR3 has 16 amino acids. Trimming took 0 bases from V and 2 from J, leaving 13 bases between them. From germline, CDR1 is LGHNA and CDR2 YSLEER.

V is TRBV7-6 and J is TRBJ2-5, with D hard to call. CDR3 length: 15 amino acids. Germline CDR1 reads SGHVS; CDR2 reads FNYEAQ. Trimming stripped 0 bases from V and 5 bases from J, with 13 bases between. The CDR3 is CASSLALKAGETQYF. The CDR3 coding sequence is TGTGCCAGCAGCTTAGCGCTTAAGGCAGGCGAGACCCAGTACTTC.

The chain carries TRBV18 and TRBJ2-1, with a tentative D call TRBD2 (6 bases). V was shortened by 3 bases and J by 8 bases, with 14 bases between the two germline ends. This CDR3 is built from 14 residues. CDR1 is KGHSH, CDR2 LQKENI, per germline. CDR3 sequence (DNA): TGTGCCAGCTCACCGTCTGGCGGGAACGATGAGCAGTTCTTC. Its protein product is CASSPSGGNDEQFF. The variable domain in full, with the rest retrieved from reference TRBV18 and TRBJ2-1, is NAGVMQNPRHLVRRRGQEARLRCSPMKGHSHVYWYRQLPEEGLKFMVYLQKENIIDESGMPKERFSAEFPKEGPSILRIQQVVRGDSAAYFCASSPSGGNDEQFFGPGTRLTVL.

The V call is TRBV9, the J call TRBJ2-2, with D possibly called TRBD1 or TRBD2 (6 bases each). CDR1 is SGDLS, CDR2 YYNGEE, per germline. Trimming removed 4 bases at V and 1 base at J, with 14 bases between. The CDR3 has 16 residues. In DNA, the CDR3 is TGTGCCAGCAGCTTTAGACTAGGGGGGAACACCGGGGAGCTGTTTTTT. This translates into CASSFRLGGNTGELFF.

This clonotype occurred a few times. This rearrangement joins TRBV5-4 to TRBJ1-1; no reliable D call. The V end lost 5 bases, the J end lost 4 bases, and 9 bases lay between the germline ends. Germline CDR1 SGHNT, CDR2 YYREEE (reference sequence). This CDR3 spans 12 amino acids. CDR3 protein: CASREISTEAFF. The CDR3 region has the DNA TGTGCCAGCAGGGAGATTAGCACTGAAGCTTTCTTT.

Note on this clonotype: At one boundary the junction diverges from the germline segment, which might be a read error. The chain is built from TRBV12-3 or TRBV12-4 and TRBJ1-4; D ambiguous. The CDR3 length is 15 residues. Here the CDR3 DNA reads TGTGCCAGCAGTCCAAGAGGTACAGCTAAAGAAAAACTGTTTTTT. Its translation is CASSPRGTAKEKLFF.

V gene TRBV7-3 combines with J gene TRBJ2-3; unclear D gene. Deletions cut 1 base from V and 1 base from J, with 15 bases between. Germline V gene sequence: CDR1 SGHTA, CDR2 FQGTGA. The CDR3 is 17 residues long. CDR3 nucleotide sequence: TGTGCCAGCAGCTTAAAGGACGGAGCGATCCGCACAGATACGCAGTATTTT. Residues: CASSLKDGAIRTDTQYF.

The CDR3 loop reads CSAGQVGSTDTQYF. DNA of the CDR3: TGCAGTGCCGGACAGGTGGGAAGCACAGATACGCAGTATTTT. V is TRBV20-1 and J is TRBJ2-3; 7 positions agree with TRBD1. Trimming took 6 bases from V and 0 from J; bases not matched to a gene: 6. The length of the CDR3 is 14 residues. Germline CDR1 DFQATT, CDR2 SNEGSKA (reference sequence).

In its sample, this clonotype was seen a few times. The J gene is TRBJ2-2, the V gene TRBV28; TRBD1 matches at 8 bases. This CDR3 comprises 19 residues. V lost 5 bases to trimming and J lost 1 base; unmatched junction nucleotides: 15. Looked up from germline, CDR1 is MDHEN and CDR2 is SYDVKM. CDR3 DNA sequence: TGTGCCAGCAGTCCCATCCCGGCAGGGGGCTTTCAGAACACCGGGGAGCTGTTTTTT. It translates to CASSPIPAGGFQNTGELFF.

This clonotype was recorded a few times. This rearrangement joins TRBV7-2 to TRBJ1-5; 7 bases agree with TRBD1. The CDR3 loop spans 14 amino acids. Germline V gene lookup returns CDR1 SGHTA and CDR2 FQGNSA. The ends lost 1 base at V and 6 bases at J; junction bases unmatched: 3. The CDR3 here is CASSLEDRLQPQHF. Written as DNA, the CDR3 is TGTGCCAGCAGCTTAGAGGACAGGCTTCAGCCCCAGCATTTT.